The clone carrying this T cell receptor beta chain was seen just once. The antigen is unknown. The data stem from a study of blood T cells in healthy people across ages. A second PCR of roughly 7 to 11 cycles used a sample-barcoded 5' primer and a J-beta primer mix. TCRdb re-derived calls from the 5' RACE reads in MiXCR, one entry per CDR3 protein. Of about a million distinct CDR3 sequences listed, around 54% are singletons. Study-wide points: Aged donors had fewer naive CD4+ cells and lower diversity than long-lived donors.

The clonotype originates from a woman in her fifties or sixties in good health. Sequencing was carried out using blood.

DNA for the CDR3: TGCAGCGCGGGACAGCGTGAAAAACTGTTTTTT. It translates to CSAGQREKLFF. The chain uses TRBV29-1 and TRBJ1-4, with 7 bases matching TRBD1. CDR3 size: 11 residues. Germline values: CDR1 SQVTM, CDR2 ANQGSEA. V dropped 7 bases and J dropped 7; count of bases not matched to a gene: 3.